The T cell receptor beta chain described here comes from a study of T-cell memory formation after mild COVID-19. Study background: There were largely donor-specific TCR clusters.

This clonotype has more than one count but fewer than ten. TCRdb redid the calling of the 5' RACE reads with MiXCR, one entry per CDR3 protein. The sample holds roughly 190,000 distinct CDR3 sequences; around 25% are singletons and the top ten take about an eighth. This CDR3 contains 15 residues. From germline, CDR1 is SGHTA and CDR2 FQGNSA. The V end was cut by 1 base, the J end by 4 bases, with 11 bases between. The specimen was PBMCs or a T cell subset sorted from them (not recorded which). This sequence was found in an adult woman who had mild COVID-19 (a few samples of this study predate the infection). Cell type and time point are not known. This chain joins TRBV7-2 and TRBJ1-5; possibly TRBD1 for D (6 bases). CDR3: CASSLGRGANQPQHF. CDR3 in DNA: TGTGCCAGCAGCTTAGGTCGGGGGGCAAATCAGCCCCAGCATTTT.